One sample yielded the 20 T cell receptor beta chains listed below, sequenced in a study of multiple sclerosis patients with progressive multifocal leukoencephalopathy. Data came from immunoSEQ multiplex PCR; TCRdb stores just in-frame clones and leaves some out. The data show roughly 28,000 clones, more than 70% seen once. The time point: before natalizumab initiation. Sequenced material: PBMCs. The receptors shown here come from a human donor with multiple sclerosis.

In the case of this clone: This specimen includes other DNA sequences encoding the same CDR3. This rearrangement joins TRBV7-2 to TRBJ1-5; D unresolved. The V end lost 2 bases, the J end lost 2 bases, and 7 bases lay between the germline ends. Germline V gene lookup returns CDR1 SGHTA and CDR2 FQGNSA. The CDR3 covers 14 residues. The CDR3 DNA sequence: TGTGCCAGCAGCTTAAGGGCTGGCAATCAGCCCCAGCATTTT. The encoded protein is CASSLRAGNQPQHF.

Here the CDR3 reads CASSLGQSYEQYF. Written as DNA, the CDR3 is TGCGCCAGCAGCTTGGGTCAGTCCTACGAGCAGTACTTC. The gene calls are TRBV5-1 and TRBJ2-7; no definite D call. The CDR3 is 13 amino acids. CDR1 is SGHRS, CDR2 YFSETQ, per germline. V lost 0 bases to trimming and J lost 1 base, with 5 bases between them.

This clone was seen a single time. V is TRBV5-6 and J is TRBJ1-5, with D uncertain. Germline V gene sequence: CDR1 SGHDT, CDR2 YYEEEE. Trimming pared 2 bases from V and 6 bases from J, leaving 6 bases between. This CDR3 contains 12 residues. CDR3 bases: TGTGCCAGCAGCTTAGGGAGTCAGCCCCAGCATTTT. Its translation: CASSLGSQPQHF.

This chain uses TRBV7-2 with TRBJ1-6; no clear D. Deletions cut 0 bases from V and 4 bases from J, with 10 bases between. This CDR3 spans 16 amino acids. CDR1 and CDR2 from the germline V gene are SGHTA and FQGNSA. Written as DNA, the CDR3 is TGTGCCAGCAGCTTAGCGAATACAGTTTATAATTCACCCCTCCACTTT. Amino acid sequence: CASSLANTVYNSPLHF.

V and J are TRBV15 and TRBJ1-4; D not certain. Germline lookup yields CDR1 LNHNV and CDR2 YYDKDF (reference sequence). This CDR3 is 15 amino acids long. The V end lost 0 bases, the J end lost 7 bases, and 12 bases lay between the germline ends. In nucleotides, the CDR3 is TGTGCCACCAGCAGAGATAGTGGTTGGAGTGAAAAACTGTTTTTT. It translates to CATSRDSGWSEKLFF.

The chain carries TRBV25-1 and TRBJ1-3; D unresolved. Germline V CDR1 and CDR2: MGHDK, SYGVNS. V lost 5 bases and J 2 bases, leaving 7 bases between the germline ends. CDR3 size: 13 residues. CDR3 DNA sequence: TGTGCCAGCAGTAGGAGGGCTGGAAACACCATATATTTT. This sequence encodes CASSRRAGNTIYF.

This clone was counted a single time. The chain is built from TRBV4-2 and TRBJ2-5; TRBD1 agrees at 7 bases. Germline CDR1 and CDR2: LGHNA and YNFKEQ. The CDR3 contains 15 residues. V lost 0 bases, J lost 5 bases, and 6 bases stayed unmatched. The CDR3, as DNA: TGTGCCAGCAGCCAAGATAGAGAGGGGGCGGAGACCCAGTACTTC. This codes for CASSQDREGAETQYF.

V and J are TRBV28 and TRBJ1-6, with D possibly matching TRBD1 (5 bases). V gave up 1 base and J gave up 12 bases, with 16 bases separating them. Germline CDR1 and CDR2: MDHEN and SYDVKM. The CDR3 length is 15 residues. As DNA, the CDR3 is TGTGCCAGCAGTTTATCCCCAGGGATTGGAGTACCCCTCCACTTT. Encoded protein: CASSLSPGIGVPLHF.

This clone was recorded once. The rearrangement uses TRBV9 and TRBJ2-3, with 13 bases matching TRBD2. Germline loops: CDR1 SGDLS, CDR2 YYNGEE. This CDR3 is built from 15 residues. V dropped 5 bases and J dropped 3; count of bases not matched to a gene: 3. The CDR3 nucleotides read TGTGCCAGCAGGCAGACTAGCGGGGGGACAGATACGCAGTATTTT. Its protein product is CASRQTSGGTDTQYF. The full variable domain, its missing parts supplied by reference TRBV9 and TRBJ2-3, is DSGVTQTPKHLITATGQRVTLRCSPRSGDLSVYWYQQSLDQGLQFLIQYYNGEERAKGNILERFSAQQFPDLHSELNLSSLELGDSALYFCASRQTSGGTDTQYFGPGTRLTVL.

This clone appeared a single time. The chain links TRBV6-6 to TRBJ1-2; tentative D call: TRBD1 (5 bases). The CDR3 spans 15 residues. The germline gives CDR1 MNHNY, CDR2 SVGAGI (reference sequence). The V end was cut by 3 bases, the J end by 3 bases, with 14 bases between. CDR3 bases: TGTGCCAGCAGTTATGGACACTCTATTGACTATGGCTACACCTTC. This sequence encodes CASSYGHSIDYGYTF.

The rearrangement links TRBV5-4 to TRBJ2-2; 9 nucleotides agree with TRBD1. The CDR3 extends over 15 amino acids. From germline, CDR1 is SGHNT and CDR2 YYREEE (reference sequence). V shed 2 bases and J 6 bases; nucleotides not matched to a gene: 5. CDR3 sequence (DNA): TGTGCCAGCAGCTTTACAGGGGGCATTGCCGGGGAGCTGTTTTTT. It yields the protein CASSFTGGIAGELFF.

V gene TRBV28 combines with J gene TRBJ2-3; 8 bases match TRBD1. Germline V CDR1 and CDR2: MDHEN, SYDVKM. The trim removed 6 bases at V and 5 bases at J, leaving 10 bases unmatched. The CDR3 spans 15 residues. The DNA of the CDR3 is TGTGCCAGCAGAACGACAGGGGATGGGAAAGATACGCAGTATTTT. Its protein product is CASRTTGDGKDTQYF.

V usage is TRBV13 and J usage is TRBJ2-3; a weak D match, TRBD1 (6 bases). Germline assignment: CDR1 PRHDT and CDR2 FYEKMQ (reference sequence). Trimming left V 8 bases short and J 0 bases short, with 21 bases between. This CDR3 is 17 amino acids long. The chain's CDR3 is CASSRMGADASTDTQYF. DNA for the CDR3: TGTGCCAGCTCTCGGATGGGGGCGGACGCTAGCACAGATACGCAGTATTTT.

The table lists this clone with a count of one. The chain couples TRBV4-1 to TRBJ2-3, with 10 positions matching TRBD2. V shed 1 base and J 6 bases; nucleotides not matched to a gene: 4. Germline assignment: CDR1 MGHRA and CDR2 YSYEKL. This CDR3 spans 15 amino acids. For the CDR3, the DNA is TGCGCCAGCAGCCAAGTTGGGACTAGCGCGGATACGCAGTATTTT. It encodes CASSQVGTSADTQYF.

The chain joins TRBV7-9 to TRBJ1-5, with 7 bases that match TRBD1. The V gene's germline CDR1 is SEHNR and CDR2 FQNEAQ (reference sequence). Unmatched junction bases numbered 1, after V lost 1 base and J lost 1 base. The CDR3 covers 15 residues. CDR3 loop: CASSLGTGSNQPQHF. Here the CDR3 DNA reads TGTGCCAGCAGCTTAGGGACAGGAAGCAATCAGCCCCAGCATTTT.

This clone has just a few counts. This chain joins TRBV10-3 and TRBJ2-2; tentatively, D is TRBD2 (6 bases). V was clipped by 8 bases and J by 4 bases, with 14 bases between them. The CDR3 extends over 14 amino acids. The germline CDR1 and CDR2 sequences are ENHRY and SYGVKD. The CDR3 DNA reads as TGTGCCATCGCCGGCCTCGGGAGCACCGGGGAGCTGTTTTTT. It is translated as CAIAGLGSTGELFF.

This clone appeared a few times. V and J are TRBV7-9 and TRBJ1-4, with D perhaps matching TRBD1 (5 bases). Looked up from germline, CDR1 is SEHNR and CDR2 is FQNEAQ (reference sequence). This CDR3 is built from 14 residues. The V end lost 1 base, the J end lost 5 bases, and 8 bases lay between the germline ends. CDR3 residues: CASSLERDNEKLFF. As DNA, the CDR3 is TGTGCCAGCAGCTTAGAAAGGGACAATGAAAAACTGTTTTTT.

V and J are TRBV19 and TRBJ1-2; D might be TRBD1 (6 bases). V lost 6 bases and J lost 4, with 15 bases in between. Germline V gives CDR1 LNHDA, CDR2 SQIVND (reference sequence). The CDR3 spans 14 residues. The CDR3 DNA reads TGTGCCAGTAGCCCCCGGGGGGCCCTCTATGGCTACACCTTC. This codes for CASSPRGALYGYTF.

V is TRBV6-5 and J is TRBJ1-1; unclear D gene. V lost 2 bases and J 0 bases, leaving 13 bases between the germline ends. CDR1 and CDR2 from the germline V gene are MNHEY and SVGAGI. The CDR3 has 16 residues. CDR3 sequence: CASSYPTGPMNTEAFF. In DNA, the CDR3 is TGTGCCAGCAGTTACCCGACGGGCCCAATGAACACTGAAGCTTTCTTT.

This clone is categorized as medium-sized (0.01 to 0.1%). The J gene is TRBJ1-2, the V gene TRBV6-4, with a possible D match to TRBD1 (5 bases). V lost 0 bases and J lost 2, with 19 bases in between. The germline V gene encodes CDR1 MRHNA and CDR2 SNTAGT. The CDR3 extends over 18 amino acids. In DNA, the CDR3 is TGTGCCAGCAGTGACTCGTATATTGGGGCAGGGAGGAACTATGGCTACACCTTC. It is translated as CASSDSYIGAGRNYGYTF.